The 18 T cell receptor beta chains below were found in one sample sequenced in a study of Tregs in tolerant kidney transplant recipients. TCRdb keeps only in-frame clones here, not all; method: immunoSEQ multiplex PCR. The sample consists of about 240,000 clones, 80% to 85% of them appearing once. Sequenced material: CD4+ T cells from blood. These receptors all stem from a human donor in good health.

This clone was seen only a few times. The chain uses TRBV10-1 and TRBJ2-7; D is ambiguous. Germline V CDR1 and CDR2: WNHNN, SYGVQD (reference sequence). Trimming shortened V by 0 bases and J by 9 bases, and 12 bases separated the two germline ends. The CDR3 sequence is 13 residues long. CDR3 protein: CASSESLSTAQYF. In DNA form, the CDR3 reads TGCGCCAGCAGTGAGTCCCTTTCTACAGCGCAGTACTTC.

The chain recombines TRBV5-1 with TRBJ2-7; 15 bases line up with TRBD2. Losses at the gene ends were 4 bases for V and 0 bases for J; bases not matched to a gene: 8. This CDR3 is 18 amino acids long. Germline lookup yields CDR1 SGHRS and CDR2 YFSETQ. In nucleotides, the CDR3 is TGCGCCAGCAGCCCGGGACTAGCGGGGGGCGGGAGCTCCTACGAGCAGTACTTC. Its protein product is CASSPGLAGGGSSYEQYF.

The genes are TRBV7-8 and TRBJ2-2, with D hard to call. Germline V gene lookup returns CDR1 SGHVS and CDR2 FQNEAQ. CDR3 size: 14 residues. The V end lost 4 bases, the J end lost 3 bases, and 9 bases lay between the germline ends. Here the CDR3 reads CASSSGLDTGELFF. DNA for the CDR3: TGTGCCAGCAGCTCCGGGCTTGACACCGGGGAGCTGTTTTTT. The full variable domain, completed using reference TRBV7-8 and TRBJ2-2, is GAGVSQSPRYKVAKRGQDVALRCDPISGHVSLFWYQQALGQGPEFLTYFQNEAQLDKSGLPSDRFFAERPEGSVSTLKIQRTQQEDSAVYLCASSSGLDTGELFFGEGSRLTVL.

This clone has a single count. This chain links TRBV4-3 with TRBJ1-3, with TRBD1 matching over 7 bases. Germline V gene sequence: CDR1 LGHNA, CDR2 YSLEER. The CDR3 is made up of 16 amino acids. The V gene end was trimmed by 1 base and the J gene end by 1 base; junction bases not matched to a gene: 4. CDR3 in amino acids: CASSQVPRGSGNTIYF. CDR3 coding DNA: TGCGCCAGCAGCCAAGTCCCCAGGGGGTCTGGAAACACCATATATTTT.

The chain recombines TRBV7-8 with TRBJ2-7; D may correspond to TRBD1 or TRBD2 (5 bases each). The CDR3 is made up of 18 amino acids. Trimming removed 1 base at V and 1 base at J, with 20 bases between. Per germline, CDR1 SGHVS and CDR2 FQNEAQ. CDR3 in amino acids: CASSLGDGIWVASYEQYF. CDR3 nucleotides: TGTGCCAGCAGCTTAGGGGACGGGATTTGGGTTGCGTCCTACGAGCAGTACTTC.

This chain connects TRBV7-2 to TRBJ2-1; TRBD2 matches at 8 bases. This CDR3 is 17 amino acids long. With 3 bases clipped from V and 3 bases from J, the junction kept 10 bases outside the gene matches. The germline CDR1 and CDR2 sequences are SGHTA and FQGNSA. The CDR3 reads CASSFWYAGGDYNEQFF. The CDR3 DNA reads TGTGCCAGCAGCTTTTGGTACGCGGGGGGCGACTACAATGAGCAGTTCTTC. The whole variable domain, filled in from reference TRBV7-2 and TRBJ2-1, reads GAGVSQSPSNKVTEKGKDVELRCDPISGHTALYWYRQSLGQGLEFLIYFQGNSAPDKSGLPSDRFSAERTGGSVSTLTIQRTQQEDSAVYLCASSFWYAGGDYNEQFFGPGTRLTVL.

The chain is built from TRBV5-1 and TRBJ2-3; TRBD1 aligns across 10 bases. The CDR3 is made up of 15 amino acids. Germline trimming cut 8 bases from V and 4 bases from J; bases unmatched to any gene: 10. The germline CDR1 and CDR2 sequences are SGHRS and YFSETQ. CDR3 loop: CASDSGQGYPDTQYF. The CDR3 bases are TGCGCCAGTGACTCGGGACAGGGGTACCCAGATACGCAGTATTTT.

The chain recombines TRBV11-3 with TRBJ2-1; D gene unclear. The V end lost 1 base, the J end lost 0 bases, and 7 bases lay between the germline ends. CDR1 SGHNT and CDR2 YENEEA come from the germline V gene. This CDR3 has 15 amino acids. The CDR3 nucleotides read TGTGCCAGCAGCTTAGGATCTGGCTCCTACAATGAGCAGTTCTTC. Translated: CASSLGSGSYNEQFF.

V gene TRBV19 combines with J gene TRBJ1-2, with TRBD1 matching 11 bases. V lost 6 bases and J lost 3; bases outside the gene matches: 3. CDR1 and CDR2 from the germline V gene are LNHDA and SQIVND (reference sequence). The CDR3 has 14 residues. This CDR3 is CASRPGQGDYGYTF. The DNA for the CDR3 is TGTGCCAGTAGGCCGGGACAGGGGGACTATGGCTACACCTTC. Supplemented by reference TRBV19 and TRBJ1-2, the full variable domain reads DGGITQSPKYLFRKEGQNVTLSCEQNLNHDAMYWYRQDPGQGLRLIYYSQIVNDFQKGDIAEGYSVSREKKESFPLTVTSAQKNPTAFYLCASRPGQGDYGYTFGSGTRLTVV.

As for this clone: The germline gene is not matched at one end of the junction; a read error may be the cause. V and J are TRBV6-1 and TRBJ1-2; D is uncertain. CDR1 is MNHNS, CDR2 SASEGT, per germline. The CDR3 length is 11 residues. The CDR3 DNA follows: TGTGCCAGCAGTGAAGGGGTTGGCTACGCCTTC. Protein: CASSEGVGYAF.

Worth noting for this clone: Sequence at one end of the junction differs from germline and may be a read error. CDR3 bases: TGTGCCTGCAGTTCTCAGGGATTGGGGGGCTACACCTTC. Residues: CACSSQGLGGYTF. The rearrangement joins TRBV2 to TRBJ1-2, with D possibly being TRBD1 (5 bases). The CDR3 is 13 amino acids. CDR1 SNHLY and CDR2 FYNNEI come from the germline V gene.

The chain recombines TRBV25-1 with TRBJ1-4; 10 bases line up with TRBD1. Per the germline V gene, CDR1 is MGHDK and CDR2 is SYGVNS. The CDR3 is 17 amino acids. With V trimmed by 6 bases and J by 0 bases, 7 bases remained unmatched. CDR3 DNA sequence: TGTGCCAGCAGCCGGGACAGGGGAGTTGCAACTAATGAAAAACTGTTTTTT. This encodes CASSRDRGVATNEKLFF.

The chain combines TRBV7-3 with TRBJ2-6, with D possibly called TRBD1 or TRBD2 (5 bases each). There are 18 residues in the CDR3. The germline V gene has CDR1 SGHTA and CDR2 FQGTGA. V was pared by 5 bases and J by 1 base, with 18 bases between. The DNA for the CDR3 is TGTGCCAGCAGCATAGAGGGACCGCCCTTATCTGGGGCCAACGTCCTGACTTTC. Protein sequence: CASSIEGPPLSGANVLTF.

This clone was recorded a few times. The V gene is TRBV6-6, the J gene TRBJ1-2, with TRBD1 identical over 11 bases. The CDR3 has 16 amino acids. The V gene end was trimmed by 5 bases and the J gene end by 4 bases; junction bases not matched to a gene: 9. Germline CDR1 is MNHNY and CDR2 is SVGAGI (reference sequence). Here the CDR3 reads CASSRDRGGGGYGYTF. The CDR3 DNA sequence: TGTGCCAGCAGTCGGGACAGGGGGGGAGGTGGCTATGGCTACACCTTC.

Here the CDR3 reads CSVGKIAGGGDTQYF. For the CDR3, the DNA is TGCAGCGTTGGCAAGATCGCTGGTGGAGGGGATACGCAGTATTTT. This chain links TRBV29-1 with TRBJ2-3; a weak D match, TRBD2 (6 bases). CDR1 is SQVTM, CDR2 ANQGSEA, per germline. The CDR3 totals 15 residues. The V end was cut by 4 bases, the J end by 6 bases, with 20 bases between.

This chain joins TRBV9 and TRBJ2-1, with TRBD2 matching over 7 bases. The V gene's germline CDR1 is SGDLS and CDR2 YYNGEE. The trim removed 0 bases at V and 3 bases at J, leaving 6 bases unmatched. This CDR3 region has 16 residues. DNA for the CDR3: TGTGCCAGCAGCGTAGCCGGGACGGGGGGCTACAATGAGCAGTTCTTC. Its protein product is CASSVAGTGGYNEQFF.

This chain joins TRBV6-5 and TRBJ2-7, with TRBD1 matching 11 bases. Trimming at V came to 0 bases and at J to 3 bases, leaving 4 bases not matched to a gene. Germline lookup yields CDR1 MNHEY and CDR2 SVGAGI. CDR3 length: 16 amino acids. In DNA form, the CDR3 reads TGTGCCAGCAGTTACTCCCCAGGGACAGGGGGCTACGAGCAGTACTTC. Amino acids: CASSYSPGTGGYEQYF.

The chain recombines TRBV7-2 with TRBJ2-7; no reliable D call. Trimming shortened V by 1 base and J by 3 bases, and 7 bases separated the two germline ends. This CDR3 comprises 13 residues. Looked up from germline, CDR1 is SGHTA and CDR2 is FQGNSA. The DNA of the CDR3 is TGTGCCAGCAGCTTAGAGCGTCGCTACGAGCAGTACTTC. Translated, it gives CASSLERRYEQYF.